This T cell receptor (beta chain) was retrieved from a study of control samples from healthy donors and cancer patients (dated by TCRdb to between 2020 and 2021). Receptor amplification or capture employed the immunoSEQ multiplex PCR assay. TCRdb retrieved this table from immuneACCESS and kept in-frame rearrangements only. Not all clones are present; in checked studies, unresolved V genes account for under half, and no reason is known for the remainder. In all, the sample holds 45,000 to 60,000 clones, and roughly 80% of those were seen once. In total, the top ten clones hold about 9.5% of the sample. Points on this clone: Its specific antigen is unknown. One base away there is no much larger clone; base qualities are not given.

At the junction V is shortened by 0 bases and J by 4 bases, with 3 bases in between. The germline V gene sets CDR1 to KGHSH and CDR2 to LQKENI. Including the terminal cysteine and phenylalanine, the CDR3 comprises 13 residues. Only the CDR3 DNA stays, 39 bases, in frame from base 1. Specimen: blood. The sequence links TRBV18 to TRBJ2-2; the D gene is not confidently resolved. This sequence originates from a man between 70 and 80 years old in good health. The sequenced DNA is TGTGCCAGCTCACCACCCGTCACCGGGGAGCTGTTTTTT. Its product reads: CASSPPVTGELFF.